A single T cell receptor (beta chain) is shown here with its context. This specimen belongs to a study of technical replicates of blood from a few donors. The CDR3 consists of 12 residues. Germline V gene sequence: CDR1 MNHEY, CDR2 SMNVEV (reference sequence). V lost 10 bases and J lost 4, with 13 bases in between. TCRdb's table, derived via immunoSEQ multiplex PCR, lists solely in-frame clones and lacks some. This sample has some 75,000 clones, with about 96% found just once. Material for sequencing was T cells isolated from PBMCs. This TCR derives from a human donor in good health. This chain uses TRBV27 with TRBJ1-1; no clear D. In nucleotides, the CDR3 is TGTGCCACCCGATTAGGGAGCACTGAAGCTTTCTTT. Protein: CATRLGSTEAFF.